This T cell receptor beta chain emerged from a study of cytomegalovirus exposure and HLA in healthy donors. The V end lost 1 base, the J end lost 6 bases, and 6 bases lay between the germline ends. Looked up from germline, CDR1 is SEHNR and CDR2 is FQNEAQ (reference sequence). This CDR3 is 12 amino acids long. Primers: 60 Vbeta forward and 13 Jbeta reverse. Clones were read by immunoSEQ multiplex PCR, and TCRdb kept only the in-frame ones, dropping some. The repertoire holds 85,000 to 130,000 clones, just over 70% seen once, with roughly 0.79% in the top ten. Comment on this clone: Its specificity is not known.

Overall study findings and caveats: Previous analysis showed most TCR beta V segments were productive about 90% or about 30% of the time. Later analysis showed most CMV-associated TCR beta chains appearing HLA-restricted.

The V gene is TRBV7-9, the J gene TRBJ1-2; D may be TRBD1 (6 bases). This clonotype was obtained from a boy between 10 and 17 years old in good health and CMV-seronegative. What was sequenced was PBMCs. CDR3 amino acids: CASSLEGDGYTF. The DNA for the CDR3 is TGTGCCAGCAGCTTAGAGGGGGATGGCTACACCTTC.